Each of the 28 T cell receptor beta chains below was sequenced from the same sample in a study of cytomegalovirus exposure and HLA in healthy donors. PCR primers comprised 60 Vbeta and 13 Jbeta primers. Some clones are missing from TCRdb's copy, which holds only in-frame ones; the method was immunoSEQ multiplex PCR. The sample shows about 79,000 clones, and about 4.6% sits with its ten largest clones. The sequenced sample consisted of PBMCs. The receptors shown here come from a man aged 25-45 years in good health and CMV-seronegative.

V gene TRBV2 combines with J gene TRBJ1-5; 11 positions agree with TRBD1. Losses at the gene ends were 4 bases for V and 5 bases for J; bases not matched to a gene: 1. The CDR3 length is 14 residues. Germline values: CDR1 SNHLY, CDR2 FYNNEI. CDR3 sequence reads: CASSAGQGDQPQHF. DNA of the CDR3: TGTGCCAGCAGTGCGGGACAGGGGGATCAGCCCCAGCATTTT.

This chain links TRBV5-1 with TRBJ1-1; possible D gene TRBD1, 5 bases. The CDR3 runs to 14 residues. Germline assignment: CDR1 SGHRS and CDR2 YFSETQ. Trimming stripped 1 base from V and 2 bases from J, with 9 bases between. The CDR3 region has the DNA TGCGCCAGCAGCTTGTGGGGGGGAAACACTGAAGCTTTCTTT. Its protein is CASSLWGGNTEAFF.

V usage is TRBV19 and J usage is TRBJ1-2; tentative D call: TRBD1 (5 bases). Trimming shortened V by 5 bases and J by 8 bases, and 21 bases separated the two germline ends. The germline CDR1 and CDR2 sequences are LNHDA and SQIVND (reference sequence). CDR3 size: 15 residues. The DNA of the CDR3 is TGTGCCAGTAGTCCCAGAGGCTCCTGGGCAGGGGGCTACACCTTC. Translating gives CASSPRGSWAGGYTF.

As regards this clone: Distinct nucleotide sequences in the sample also encode this CDR3. The chain has TRBV6-5 and TRBJ1-1; no clear D. Trimming removed 2 bases at V and 0 bases at J, with 7 bases between. Looked up from germline, CDR1 is MNHEY and CDR2 is SVGAGI. This CDR3 has 14 amino acids. The CDR3 here is CASSYGTMNTEAFF. CDR3 bases: TGTGCCAGCAGTTACGGCACCATGAACACTGAAGCTTTCTTT.

The chain recombines TRBV4-2 with TRBJ2-3, with 9 positions matching TRBD2. V shed 3 bases, J shed 1 base, and the junction held 5 bases outside the gene matches. Looked up from germline, CDR1 is LGHNA and CDR2 is YNFKEQ. The CDR3 sequence is 16 residues long. DNA for the CDR3: TGTGCCAGCAGCCAGGGACTAGCTAGGGGCACAGATACGCAGTATTTT. Translated: CASSQGLARGTDTQYF.

The V call is TRBV6-5, the J call TRBJ2-7, with a weak D call TRBD1 (6 bases). Germline V gene sequence: CDR1 MNHEY, CDR2 SVGAGI. With 3 bases removed from V and 7 bases from J, the gap between germline ends came to 19 bases. This CDR3 comprises 15 residues. The CDR3 is CASSYSLAGVGEQYF. The CDR3, as DNA: TGTGCCAGCAGTTATAGTCTTGCAGGGGTCGGAGAGCAGTACTTC.

This sequence joins TRBV2 and TRBJ1-1; no definite D call. V dropped 7 bases and J dropped 5 bases, with 14 bases sitting between them. The CDR3 contains 13 residues. CDR1 is SNHLY and CDR2 is FYNNEI in the germline V gene. DNA for the CDR3: TGTGCCAGCACTCCTCTAGAACGGACTGAAGCTTTCTTT. It yields the protein CASTPLERTEAFF.

J is TRBJ1-6 and V is TRBV27; no reliable D call. There are 15 residues in the CDR3. V dropped 0 bases and J dropped 8 bases, with 11 bases sitting between them. Per the germline V gene, CDR1 is MNHEY and CDR2 is SMNVEV (reference sequence). In DNA form, the CDR3 reads TGTGCCAGCAGTTTATCTTCGGGGTCTCATTCACCCCTCCACTTT. Protein product: CASSLSSGSHSPLHF.

The V call is TRBV19, the J call TRBJ1-4; D is possibly TRBD1 (5 bases). The CDR3 length is 14 residues. Germline V gene data show CDR1 as LNHDA and CDR2 as SQIVND (reference sequence). Trimming left V 3 bases short and J 4 bases short, with 9 bases between. CDR3 loop: CASSIRRVNEKLFF. Here the CDR3 DNA reads TGTGCCAGTAGTATCCGCAGGGTTAATGAAAAACTGTTTTTT. Drawing the rest from reference TRBV19 and TRBJ1-4, the complete variable domain is DGGITQSPKYLFRKEGQNVTLSCEQNLNHDAMYWYRQDPGQGLRLIYYSQIVNDFQKGDIAEGYSVSREKKESFPLTVTSAQKNPTAFYLCASSIRRVNEKLFFGSGTQLSVL.

The chain carries TRBV19 and TRBJ2-7; a possible D gene is TRBD1 (5 bases). The CDR3 consists of 15 residues. CDR1 LNHDA and CDR2 SQIVND come from the germline V gene (reference sequence). V lost 4 bases to trimming and J lost 6 bases, with 19 bases between them. The CDR3 DNA sequence: TGTGCCAGTAGTAGAACAGGTCCCAAGAAGTCCGAGCAGTACTTC. It encodes CASSRTGPKKSEQYF.

The chain is built from TRBV15 and TRBJ2-2; weak D call: TRBD2 (5 bases). The CDR3 runs 19 residues. Per the germline V gene, CDR1 is LNHNV and CDR2 is YYDKDF (reference sequence). V lost 1 base, J lost 0 bases, and 18 bases lay in between. CDR3 sequence (DNA): TGTGCCACCAGCAGAGTTCGGGGTACCGCAGGACCGAACACCGGGGAGCTGTTTTTT. It codes for CATSRVRGTAGPNTGELFF.

The V gene is TRBV6-4, the J gene TRBJ2-1; 14 bases map to TRBD2. Germline CDR1 reads MRHNA; CDR2 reads SNTAGT. This CDR3 comprises 15 residues. Trimming at V came to 5 bases and at J to 6 bases, leaving 3 bases not matched to a gene. CDR3 amino acids: CASSNGLAGGNEQFF. For the CDR3, the DNA is TGTGCCAGCAGTAACGGACTAGCGGGAGGCAATGAGCAGTTCTTC.

The gene calls are TRBV7-2 and TRBJ2-1, with a weak D call TRBD2 (5 bases). The CDR3 is 15 residues long. Trimming removed 1 base at V and 0 bases at J, with 7 bases between. CDR1 and CDR2 (germline): SGHTA, FQGNSA. The CDR3 here is CASSLERSSYNEQFF. CDR3 DNA: TGTGCCAGCAGCTTAGAGCGGAGCTCCTACAATGAGCAGTTCTTC.

The V call is TRBV6-5, the J call TRBJ2-5; no reliable D call. Germline V gives CDR1 MNHEY, CDR2 SVGAGI. V lost 6 bases to trimming and J lost 5 bases, with 10 bases between them. The CDR3 contains 12 residues. The CDR3 DNA follows: TGTGCCAGCAGGCGCCCGAGGGAGACCCAGTACTTC. Protein: CASRRPRETQYF.

The chain joins TRBV27 to TRBJ1-1; unclear D gene. This CDR3 is 13 amino acids long. Trimming removed 2 bases at V and 6 bases at J, with 10 bases between. Germline values: CDR1 MNHEY, CDR2 SMNVEV (reference sequence). CDR3 sequence reads: CASSLAGWAEAFF. The CDR3 DNA reads TGTGCCAGCAGTTTAGCCGGGTGGGCTGAAGCTTTCTTT.

The chain employs TRBV6-1 and TRBJ2-7; tentative D call: TRBD1 (5 bases). The CDR3 has 13 residues. The germline V and J ends were trimmed by 4 bases and 2 bases, with 9 bases remaining between them. CDR1 and CDR2 (germline): MNHNS, SASEGT. Here the CDR3 reads CASSVDRTYEQYF. In nucleotides, the CDR3 is TGTGCCAGCAGTGTAGACAGAACCTACGAGCAGTACTTC.

The rearrangement uses TRBV9 and TRBJ1-1; weak D call: TRBD1 (5 bases). The CDR3 is 15 amino acids. Trimming cost V 4 bases and J 5 bases, with 18 bases left between them. The germline CDR1 and CDR2 sequences are SGDLS and YYNGEE. This CDR3 reads CASSPLTLGGTEAFF. The DNA of the CDR3 is TGTGCCAGCAGCCCTCTGACCCTCGGGGGAACTGAAGCTTTCTTT.

The CDR3 nucleotides are TGCGCCAGCAGCCAAACAGGGGTTGGTAATGAAAAACTGTTTTTT. Translating it yields CASSQTGVGNEKLFF. The chain has TRBV4-1 and TRBJ1-4, with 7 nucleotides matching TRBD1. Germline CDR1 is MGHRA and CDR2 is YSYEKL. V dropped 2 bases and J dropped 4; count of bases not matched to a gene: 4. The CDR3 length is 15 residues.

The chain uses TRBV6-5 and TRBJ2-7; tentatively, D is TRBD2 (6 bases). Germline V gives CDR1 MNHEY, CDR2 SVGAGI. V lost 2 bases and J 4 bases, leaving 12 bases between the germline ends. The CDR3 is made up of 14 amino acids. In DNA, the CDR3 is TGTGCCAGCAGTTACCTCGGGGGACGGTACGAGCAGTACTTC. As protein: CASSYLGGRYEQYF.

This chain links TRBV6-6 with TRBJ1-5; D remains unclear. Between the trimmed V and J ends, which lost 2 bases and 0 bases, there was a span of 11 bases. Germline values: CDR1 MNHNY, CDR2 SVGAGI (reference sequence). CDR3 length: 16 residues. In nucleotides, the CDR3 is TGTGCCAGCAGTTACGGGCCAGGTTATAGCAATCAGCCCCAGCATTTT. It specifies CASSYGPGYSNQPQHF.

The chain recombines TRBV6-1 with TRBJ1-1; D gene unclear. This CDR3 contains 15 residues. The germline gives CDR1 MNHNS, CDR2 SASEGT. Trimming cost V 6 bases and J 0 bases, with 14 bases left between them. CDR3 bases: TGTGCCAGCAGAAGGCAGACTGTAATGAACACTGAAGCTTTCTTT. Encoded protein: CASRRQTVMNTEAFF.

The CDR3 DNA sequence: TGTGCCAGCAGTTACGGACAGGGTAGGGACAATGAGCAGTTCTTC. Translated: CASSYGQGRDNEQFF. The chain joins TRBV6-6 to TRBJ2-1; 8 bases map to TRBD1. Trimming took 2 bases from V and 5 from J; bases not matched to a gene: 5. CDR1 is MNHNY and CDR2 is SVGAGI in the germline V gene (reference sequence). There are 15 residues in the CDR3.

The chain combines TRBV5-6 with TRBJ1-5, with 11 nucleotides matching TRBD1. The CDR3 runs 17 residues. The germline V gene has CDR1 SGHDT and CDR2 YYEEEE. J was trimmed by 5 bases and V by 5 bases; bases with no gene match: 12. CDR3 protein: CASSRTGTGGVYQPQHF. The CDR3 nucleotides are TGTGCCAGCAGTAGGACCGGGACAGGGGGTGTCTATCAGCCCCAGCATTTT.

The chain is built from TRBV5-5 and TRBJ2-1; possibly TRBD2 for D (6 bases). CDR3 size: 15 residues. Germline V gene sequence: CDR1 SGHKS, CDR2 YYEKEE (reference sequence). Between the trimmed V and J ends, which lost 4 bases and 5 bases, there was a span of 16 bases. CDR3 nucleotides: TGTGCCAGCAGCCGGGACTCCTTTTCCGACAATGAGCAGTTCTTC. Its translation: CASSRDSFSDNEQFF.

The chain is built from TRBV9 and TRBJ2-7, with 8 bases aligning to TRBD1. The J segment lost 2 bases and the V segment lost 2 bases, leaving 6 bases of the junction unmatched. Germline V gene sequence: CDR1 SGDLS, CDR2 YYNGEE. The CDR3 runs to 15 residues. CDR3 amino acids: CASSVFGTGTYEQYF. For the CDR3, the DNA is TGTGCCAGCAGCGTGTTTGGGACAGGAACCTACGAGCAGTACTTC.

This rearrangement joins TRBV29-1 to TRBJ1-4, with a possible D match to TRBD1 (6 bases). The CDR3 extends over 13 amino acids. The germline gives CDR1 SQVTM, CDR2 ANQGSEA. V lost 7 bases and J 4 bases, leaving 13 bases between the germline ends. The CDR3 nucleotides read TGCAGCGGACAGGCAGACTTTAATGAAAAACTGTTTTTT. Translated, it gives CSGQADFNEKLFF.

This rearrangement joins TRBV27 to TRBJ1-2; tentative D call: TRBD1 (5 bases). Germline V gives CDR1 MNHEY, CDR2 SMNVEV (reference sequence). CDR3 length: 12 amino acids. Deletions cut 5 bases from V and 14 bases from J, with 18 bases between. Here the CDR3 reads CASSGTGTLETF. The CDR3 nucleotides are TGTGCCAGCAGTGGAACGGGGACTCTTGAAACCTTC.

The genes are TRBV18 and TRBJ2-5, with D possibly matching TRBD1 (6 bases). The J call may not be correct, given that the DNA end is closer to TRBJ2-7. The CDR3 totals 12 residues. Germline loops: CDR1 KGHSH, CDR2 LQKENI. The CDR3 spells CASSQDSYEQYF. The DNA of the CDR3 is TGTGCCAGCTCACAGGACAGTTACGAGCAGTACTTC.